This T cell receptor beta chain was captured by sequencing in a study of blood T cell repertoires in COVID-19. About the study: Acute-phase and convalescent COVID-19 samples originated in the United States, Italy and Spain.

Between the trimmed V and J ends, which lost 7 bases and 5 bases, there was a span of 14 bases. This CDR3 has 13 residues. Original handling: Using reference gene primer amplification, nucleated cell counts were estimated. The table came from immunoSEQ multiplex PCR; TCRdb's copy has only in-frame clones and leaves some out. The V and J calls and clone size are taken from that table; D and trimming were inferred from the DNA. The sample has more than 350,000 clones, approximately 91% seen once. The chain carries TRBV12-3 or TRBV12-4 and TRBJ1-2; D gene uncertain. Sequencing was performed on PBMCs or T cells enriched from blood (not recorded which). This sequence was found in a young woman who had been exposed to COVID-19. CDR3 in DNA: TGTGCCAGCACCCCCAATCGGGTTTATGGCTACACCTTC. It codes for CASTPNRVYGYTF.